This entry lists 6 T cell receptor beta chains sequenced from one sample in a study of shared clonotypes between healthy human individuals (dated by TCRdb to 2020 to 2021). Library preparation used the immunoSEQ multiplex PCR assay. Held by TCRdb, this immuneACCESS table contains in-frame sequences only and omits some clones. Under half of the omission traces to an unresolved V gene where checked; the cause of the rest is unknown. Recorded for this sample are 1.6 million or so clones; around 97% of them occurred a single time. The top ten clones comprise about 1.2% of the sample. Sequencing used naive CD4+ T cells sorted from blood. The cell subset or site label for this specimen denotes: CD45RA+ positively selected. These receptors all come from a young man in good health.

The CDR3 spells CASSRAREKTSYGYTF. The DNA of the CDR3 is TGTGCCAGCAGCCGGGCTAGGGAGAAGACTTCTTATGGCTACACCTTC. The J gene is TRBJ1-2, the V gene TRBV5-4; D is unresolved. Germline V gene sequence: CDR1 SGHNT, CDR2 YYREEE (reference sequence). The CDR3 totals 16 residues. V was trimmed by 4 bases and J by 5 bases, leaving 21 bases between them.

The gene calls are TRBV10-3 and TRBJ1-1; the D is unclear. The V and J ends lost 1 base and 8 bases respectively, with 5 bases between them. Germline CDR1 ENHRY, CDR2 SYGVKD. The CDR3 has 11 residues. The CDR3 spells CAISEFGEAFF. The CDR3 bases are TGTGCCATCAGTGAGTTTGGGGAAGCTTTCTTT.

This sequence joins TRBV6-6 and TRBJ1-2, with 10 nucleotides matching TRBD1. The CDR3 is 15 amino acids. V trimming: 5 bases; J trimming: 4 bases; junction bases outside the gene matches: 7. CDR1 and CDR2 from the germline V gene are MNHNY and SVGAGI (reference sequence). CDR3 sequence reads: CASSGRTGGAYGYTF. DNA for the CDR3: TGTGCCAGCAGTGGAAGGACAGGGGGTGCCTATGGCTACACCTTC.

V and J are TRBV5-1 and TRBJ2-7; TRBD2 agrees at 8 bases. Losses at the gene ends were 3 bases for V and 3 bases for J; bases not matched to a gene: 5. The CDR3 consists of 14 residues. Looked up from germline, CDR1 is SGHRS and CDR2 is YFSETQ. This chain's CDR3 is CASSYTSGNYEQYF. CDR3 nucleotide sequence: TGCGCCAGCAGCTATACTAGCGGAAACTACGAGCAGTACTTC. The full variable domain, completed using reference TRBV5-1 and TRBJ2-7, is KAGVTQTPRYLIKTRGQQVTLSCSPISGHRSVSWYQQTPGQGLQFLFEYFSETQRNKGNFPGRFSGRQFSNSRSEMNVSTLELGDSALYLCASSYTSGNYEQYFGPGTRLTVT.

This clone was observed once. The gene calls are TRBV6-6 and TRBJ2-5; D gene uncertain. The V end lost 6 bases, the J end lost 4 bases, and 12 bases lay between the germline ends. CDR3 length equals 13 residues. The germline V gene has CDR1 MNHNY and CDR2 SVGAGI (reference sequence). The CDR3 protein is CASSLRSGETQYF. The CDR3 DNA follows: TGTGCCAGCAGCCTTCGGTCGGGAGAGACCCAGTACTTC.

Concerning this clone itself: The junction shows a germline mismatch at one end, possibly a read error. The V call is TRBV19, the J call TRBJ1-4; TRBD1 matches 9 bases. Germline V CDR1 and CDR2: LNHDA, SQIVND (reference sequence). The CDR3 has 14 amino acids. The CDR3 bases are TGTGCCAGTAGTACTCGCGATGGACCGGGACAGGGAAATTTT. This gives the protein CASSTRDGPGQGNF.